The clone carrying this T cell receptor (beta chain) appeared once. The data are from a study of blood T cell repertoires in COVID-19. Measured with immunoSEQ multiplex PCR; TCRdb has only the in-frame clones, and not every one. The sample has fewer than 90,000 clones; 90% to 95% are singletons. This CDR3 is built from 14 residues. The germline V gene has CDR1 MNHEY and CDR2 SMNVEV (reference sequence). V gave up 6 bases and J gave up 3 bases, with 14 bases separating them. This rearrangement joins TRBV27 to TRBJ1-1; D unresolved. The receptor comes from a human donor with active COVID-19. The donor label of this sample is uncertain. The sample comprised peripheral blood. CDR3 sequence reads: CASRIQAAYTEAFF. The CDR3 DNA reads TGTGCCAGCAGGATCCAGGCCGCTTACACTGAAGCTTTCTTT.